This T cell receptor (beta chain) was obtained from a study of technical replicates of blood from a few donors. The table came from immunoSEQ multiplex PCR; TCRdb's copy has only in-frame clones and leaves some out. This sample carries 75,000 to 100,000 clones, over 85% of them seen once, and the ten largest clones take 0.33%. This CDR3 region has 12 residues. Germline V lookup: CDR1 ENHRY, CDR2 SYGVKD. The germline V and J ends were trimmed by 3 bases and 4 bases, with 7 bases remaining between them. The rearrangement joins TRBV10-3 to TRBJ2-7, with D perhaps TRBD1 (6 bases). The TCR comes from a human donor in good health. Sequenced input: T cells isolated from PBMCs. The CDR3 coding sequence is TGTGCCATCAGTGACAGGGGTTACGAGCAGTACTTC. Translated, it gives CAISDRGYEQYF.